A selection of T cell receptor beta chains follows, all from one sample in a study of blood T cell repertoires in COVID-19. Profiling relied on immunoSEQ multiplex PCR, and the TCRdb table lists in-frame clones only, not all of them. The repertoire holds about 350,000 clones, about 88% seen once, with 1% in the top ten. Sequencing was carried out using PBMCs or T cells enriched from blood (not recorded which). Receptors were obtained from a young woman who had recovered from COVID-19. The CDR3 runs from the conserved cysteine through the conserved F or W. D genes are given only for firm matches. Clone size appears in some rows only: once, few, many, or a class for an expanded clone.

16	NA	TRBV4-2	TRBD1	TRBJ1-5	TGTGCCAGCAGCCAAGACCCCCAGGGGGCGAGTCAGCCCCAGCATTTT	CASSQDPQGASQPQHF
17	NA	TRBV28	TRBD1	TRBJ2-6	TGTGCCAGCAGTTTGGGACAGGGTGTCTCTGGGGCCAACGTCCTGACTTTC	CASSLGQGVSGANVLTF
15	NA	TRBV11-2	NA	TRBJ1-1	TGTGCCAGCAGCCTAACAGGCGATTTGAACACTGAAGCTTTCTTT	CASSLTGDLNTEAFF
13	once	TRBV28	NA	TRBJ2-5	TGTGCCAGCAGTACGACAGGACAAGAGACCCAGTACTTC	CASSTTGQETQYF
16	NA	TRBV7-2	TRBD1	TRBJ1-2	TGTGCCAGCAGCTTAGCCTGGGGTCAGGGGGAGGATGGCTACACCTTC	CASSLAWGQGEDGYTF
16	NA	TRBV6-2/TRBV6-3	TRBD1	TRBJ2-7	TGTGCCAGCAGTTTCTGGGGTTGGGACAGAGCTTACGAGCAGTACTTC	CASSFWGWDRAYEQYF
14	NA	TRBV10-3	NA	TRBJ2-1	TGTGCCATCAGTGAGTCGGTGACGCCCGGGGAGCAGTTCTTC	CAISESVTPGEQFF
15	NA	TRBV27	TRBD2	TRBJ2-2	TGTGCCAGCAGTTACGGGGGGGCCGGCACCGGGGAGCTGTTTTTT	CASSYGGAGTGELFF
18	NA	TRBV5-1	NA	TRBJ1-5	TGCGCCAGCAGCTTGGCCCCCCTTGGTGGCGGGGGCAATCAGCCCCAGCATTTT	CASSLAPLGGGGNQPQHF
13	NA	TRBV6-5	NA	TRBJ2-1	TGTGCCAGCAGCCTAGTGGGGGGCAATGAGCAGTTCTTC	CASSLVGGNEQFF
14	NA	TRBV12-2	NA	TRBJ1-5	TGTGCAGGGACTGGGTGCGGGGCGTATCAGCCCCAGCATTTT	CAGTGCGAYQPQHF
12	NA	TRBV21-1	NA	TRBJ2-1	TGTGCCAGATTCCGACTAGTATCTGAGCAGTTCTTC	CARFRLVSEQFF
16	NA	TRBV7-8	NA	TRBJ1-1	TGTGCCAGCAGTTACCATCCAGGGGCCCTGAACACTGAAGCTTTCTTT	CASSYHPGALNTEAFF
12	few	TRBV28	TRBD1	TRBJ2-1	TGTGCCAGCAGACCAGGGGGTCTCGAGCAGTTCTTC	CASRPGGLEQFF
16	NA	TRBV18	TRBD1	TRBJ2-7	TGTGCCAGCTCACTGGTCGCAGGGGGCTCTTTCTACGAGCAGTACTTC	CASSLVAGGSFYEQYF
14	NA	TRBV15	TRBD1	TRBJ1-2	TGTGCCACCAGCAGAGATCGGACAGGGTATGGCTACACCTTC	CATSRDRTGYGYTF
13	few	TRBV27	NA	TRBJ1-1	TGTGCCAGCAGTTTAGTACAGAACCGTGAAGCTTTCTTT	CASSLVQNREAFF
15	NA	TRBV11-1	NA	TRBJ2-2	TGTGCCAGCAGCCCCGTCCCCCGGCGGCCCGGGGAGCTGTTTTTT	CASSPVPRRPGELFF
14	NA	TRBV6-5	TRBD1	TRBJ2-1	TGTGCCAGCAGTTGGCAGGGGGCGCGTAATGAGCAGTTCTTC	CASSWQGARNEQFF
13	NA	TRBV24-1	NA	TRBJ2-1	TGTGCCACCAGTGATTCCCCCCATCATGAGCAGTTCTTC	CATSDSPHHEQFF
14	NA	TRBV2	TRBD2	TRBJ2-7	TGTGCCAGCAGCCCGGGACTAGAGTACTACGAGCAGTACTTC	CASSPGLEYYEQYF
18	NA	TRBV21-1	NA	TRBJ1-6	TGTGCCAGCAGCCCCGCCAGGTGTCGTAGCTCCTATAATTCACCCCTCCACTTT	CASSPARCRSSYNSPLHF
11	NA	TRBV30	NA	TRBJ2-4	TGTGCCTGGAGTGTACGGGGCATTCAGTACTTC	CAWSVRGIQYF
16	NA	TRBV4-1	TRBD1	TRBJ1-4	TGCGCCAGCAGCCACCAGCAAGGGGGCCCTAATGAAAAACTGTTTTTT	CASSHQQGGPNEKLFF
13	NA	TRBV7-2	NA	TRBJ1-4	TGTGCCAGCAGCTTAGGGACAGTGGAAAAACTGTTTTTT	CASSLGTVEKLFF
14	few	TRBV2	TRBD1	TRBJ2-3	TGTGCCAGCAGTTCCGGACAGGGCACAGATACGCAGTATTTT	CASSSGQGTDTQYF
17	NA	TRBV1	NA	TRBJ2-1	TGCACCAGCAGCCATCCTACTACCCGACTAGCCCCCAATGAGCAGTTCTTC	CTSSHPTTRLAPNEQFF
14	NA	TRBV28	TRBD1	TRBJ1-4	TGTGCCAGCAGTTTAGACAGGGAAGATGAAAAACTGTTTTTT	CASSLDREDEKLFF
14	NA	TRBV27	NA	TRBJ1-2	TGTGCCAGCAGCCCCGTCGGGGTTAACTATGGCTACACCTTC	CASSPVGVNYGYTF
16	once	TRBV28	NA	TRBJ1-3	TGTGCCAGCAGTCCACTTTTCGGGGTCCGAGGAAACACCATATATTTT	CASSPLFGVRGNTIYF
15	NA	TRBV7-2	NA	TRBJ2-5	TGTGCCAGCAGCCCAACAATGGACTGGTTAGAGACCCAGTACTTC	CASSPTMDWLETQYF
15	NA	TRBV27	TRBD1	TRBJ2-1	TGTGCCAGCAGTCCAACAGGGGGCCGTGGGAATGAGCAGTTCTTC	CASSPTGGRGNEQFF
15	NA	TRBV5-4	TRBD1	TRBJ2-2	TGTGCCAGCAGCTTGGGGACAGGGGCGGCCGGGGAGCTGTTTTTT	CASSLGTGAAGELFF
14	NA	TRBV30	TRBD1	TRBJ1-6	TGTGCCTGGAGTGTAGACAGGGTGAAATCACCCCTCCACTTT	CAWSVDRVKSPLHF
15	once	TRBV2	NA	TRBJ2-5	TGTGCCAGCAGTGAAGCGCGGGTTGTGCAAGAGACCCAGTACTTC	CASSEARVVQETQYF
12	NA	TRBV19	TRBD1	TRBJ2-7	TGTGCCAGTAGTGCAGGGGGCTACGAGCAGTACTTC	CASSAGGYEQYF
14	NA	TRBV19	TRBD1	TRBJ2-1	TGTGCCACCACTCCTCGGGACAGATACAATGAGCAGTTCTTC	CATTPRDRYNEQFF
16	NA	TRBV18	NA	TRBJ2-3	TGTGCCAGCTCACCATATTCCGGAGCTAGCACAGATACGCAGTATTTT	CASSPYSGASTDTQYF
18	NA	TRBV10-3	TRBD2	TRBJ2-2	TGTGCCATCAGTCTTCGACTAGCGGGGGGCGCGAACACCGGGGAGCTGTTTTTT	CAISLRLAGGANTGELFF
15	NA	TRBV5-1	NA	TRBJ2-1	TGCGCCAGCAGCTTGTCGGTCGGGACCTACAATGAGCAGTTCTTC	CASSLSVGTYNEQFF
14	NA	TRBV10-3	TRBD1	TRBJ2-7	TGTGCCATCAGTGTGGGGGACAGGCCCAACGAGCAGTACTTC	CAISVGDRPNEQYF
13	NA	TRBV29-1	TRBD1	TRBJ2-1	TGCAGCGTATCCGGGACAGGGTTAAATGAGCAGTTCTTC	CSVSGTGLNEQFF
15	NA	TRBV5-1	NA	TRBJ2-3	TGCGCCAGCAGCTTGGTAGAGGCCCCCCCGGATACGCAGTATTTT	CASSLVEAPPDTQYF